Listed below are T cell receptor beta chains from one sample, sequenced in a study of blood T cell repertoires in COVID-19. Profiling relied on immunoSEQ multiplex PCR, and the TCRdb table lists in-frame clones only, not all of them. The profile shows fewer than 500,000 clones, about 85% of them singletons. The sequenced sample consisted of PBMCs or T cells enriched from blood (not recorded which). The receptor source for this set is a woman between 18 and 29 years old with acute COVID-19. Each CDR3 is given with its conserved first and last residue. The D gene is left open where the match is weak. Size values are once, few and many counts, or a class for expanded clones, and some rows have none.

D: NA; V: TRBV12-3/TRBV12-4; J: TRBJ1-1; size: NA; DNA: TGTGCCAGCACCAAATGGGGGGCTGAAGCTTTCTTT; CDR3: CASTKWGAEAFF
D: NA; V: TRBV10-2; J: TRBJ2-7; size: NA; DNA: TGCGCCAGCAGTGGGGGAGCGACGGGGGTGCTTCGGTCCTACGAGCAGTACTTC; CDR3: CASSGGATGVLRSYEQYF
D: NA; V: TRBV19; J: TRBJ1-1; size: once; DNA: TGTGCCAGTAGTATGAGCGGGCGGCTTATGAACACTGAAGCTTTCTTT; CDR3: CASSMSGRLMNTEAFF
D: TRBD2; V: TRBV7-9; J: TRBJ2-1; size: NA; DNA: TGTGCCAGCAGCGGAAGAATCCTAGCGGGGGGGAAGGATGAGCAGTTCTTC; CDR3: CASSGRILAGGKDEQFF
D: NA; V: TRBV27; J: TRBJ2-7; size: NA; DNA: TGTGCCAGCAGGCCCACAGGGAAAGGATGGGCGGGCGAGCAGTACTTC; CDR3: CASRPTGKGWAGEQYF
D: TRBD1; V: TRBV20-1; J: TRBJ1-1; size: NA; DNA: TGCAGTGCTAGTGGGGACAGCGGTAAAGCTTTCTTT; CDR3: CSASGDSGKAFF
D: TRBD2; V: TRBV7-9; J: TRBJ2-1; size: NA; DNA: TGTGCCAGCAGCGGGACTAAAACACGCAATGAGCAGTTCTTC; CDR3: CASSGTKTRNEQFF
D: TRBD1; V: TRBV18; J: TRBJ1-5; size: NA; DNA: TGTGCCAGCTCCCAGAACAGGGGGGCTAGCAATCAGCCCCAGCATTTT; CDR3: CASSQNRGASNQPQHF
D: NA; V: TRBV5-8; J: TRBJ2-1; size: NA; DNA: TGTGCCAGCAGCCCATTACCCCCCAGATCCTACAATGAGCAGTTCTTC; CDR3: CASSPLPPRSYNEQFF
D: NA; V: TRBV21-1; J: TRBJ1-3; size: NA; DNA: TGTGCCAGCAGCCCAGAAAACGCCTCTGGAAACACCATATATTTT; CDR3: CASSPENASGNTIYF
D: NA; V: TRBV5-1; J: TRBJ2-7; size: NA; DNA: TGCGCCAGCGCTGACGACTCCTCCTACGAGCAGTACTTC; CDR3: CASADDSSYEQYF
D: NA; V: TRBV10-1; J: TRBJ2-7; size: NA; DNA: TGCGCCAGCAGTGAGTCTACAGCTTTATACGAGCAGTACTTC; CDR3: CASSESTALYEQYF
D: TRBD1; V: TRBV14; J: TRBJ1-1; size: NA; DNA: TGTGCCAGCAGCCTCTACTCCGGGACAGTGAACACTGAAGCTTTCTTT; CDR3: CASSLYSGTVNTEAFF
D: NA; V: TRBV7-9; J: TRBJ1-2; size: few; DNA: TGTGCCAGCAGCTTAGATGGGGGCGATGGCTACACCTTC; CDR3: CASSLDGGDGYTF
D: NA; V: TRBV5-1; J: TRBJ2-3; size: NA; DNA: TGCGCCAGCAGCTTGGAGACTCCGCAAGATACGCAGTATTTT; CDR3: CASSLETPQDTQYF
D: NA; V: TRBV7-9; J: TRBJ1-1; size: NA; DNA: TGTGCCAGCAGCTTAAGGACAGCTGAAGCTTTCTTT; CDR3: CASSLRTAEAFF
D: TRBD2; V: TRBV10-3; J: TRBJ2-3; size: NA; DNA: TGTGCCACTGATAGCGGGAGCCCTATCAGCACAGATACGCAGTATTTT; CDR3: CATDSGSPISTDTQYF
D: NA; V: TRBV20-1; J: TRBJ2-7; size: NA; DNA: TGCAGTGCTAGTCAGGGAAAAATGAACTACGAGCAGTACTTC; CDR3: CSASQGKMNYEQYF
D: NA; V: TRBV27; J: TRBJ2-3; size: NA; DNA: TGTGCCAGCTATGGACAGCCGGTTTCTCATACGCAGTATTTT; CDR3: CASYGQPVSHTQYF
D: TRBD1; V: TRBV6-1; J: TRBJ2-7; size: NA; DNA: TGTGCCAGCAGTACCCGACAGGGGAGATACGAGCAGTACTTC; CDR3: CASSTRQGRYEQYF
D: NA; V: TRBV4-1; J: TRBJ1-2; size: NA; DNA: TGCGCCAGCAGCCAAATACCCCCCGGGAGCCACACTAACTATGGCTACACCTTC; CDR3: CASSQIPPGSHTNYGYTF
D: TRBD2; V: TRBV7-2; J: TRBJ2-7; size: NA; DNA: TGTGCCAGCAGCGTAACCGGGACTAGCTCCTACGAGCAGTACTTC; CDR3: CASSVTGTSSYEQYF
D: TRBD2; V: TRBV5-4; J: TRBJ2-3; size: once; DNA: TGTGCCAGCAGCCCCGGACTAGCGGGGATCACAGATACGCAGTATTTT; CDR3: CASSPGLAGITDTQYF
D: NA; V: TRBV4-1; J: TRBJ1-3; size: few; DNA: TGCGCCAGCAGCCAAGTACGGGGGACTGGAAACACCATATATTTT; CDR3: CASSQVRGTGNTIYF
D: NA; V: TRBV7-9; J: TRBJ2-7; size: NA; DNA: TGTGCCAGCAGCGAAAACCCCTCGGGTGCCCCTCGGAACTTC; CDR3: CASSENPSGAPRNF